The subject of this entry is one TCR beta chain. In germline, CDR1 is SGDLS, CDR2 YYNGEE. The length of the CDR3 is 16 residues. Trimming took off 4 bases at V and 0 bases at J, with 17 bases between the two ends. Generated by immunoSEQ multiplex PCR, the TCRdb table keeps only in-frame clones and is missing some. Of about 250,000 clones listed, approximately 88% are singletons. The sample originates from a study of blood T cell repertoires in COVID-19. Sequences were obtained from peripheral blood. The V and J genes are TRBV9 and TRBJ2-7; a possible D gene is TRBD1 (5 bases). The receptor comes from a woman in her 30s with acute or convalescent COVID-19. CDR3 coding DNA: TGTGCCAGCAGCTCGAGACAGCATTCAGCCTCCTACGAGCAGTACTTC. Translation gives CASSSRQHSASYEQYF.